The sequence of this TCR beta chain was determined in a study of response to subunit inactivated influenza vaccine. General study findings and limits: Each seasonal influenza vaccination recruits few new T cells, the authors suggested.

TCRdb reanalysed the RT-PCR reads using MiXCR and keeps one entry per CDR3 protein. The table includes about 240,000 distinct CDR3 sequences, 12% detected once. At least ten counts were recorded for this clonotype. The target antigen is unknown. The CDR3 runs to 14 residues. Trimming removed 2 bases from V and 6 bases from J; junction bases left unmatched: 6. CDR1 KGHSH and CDR2 LQKENI come from the germline V gene. The genes are TRBV18 and TRBJ2-7, with TRBD1 identical over 8 bases. Sequencing was performed on non-naive T cells sorted from PBMCs, taken about 14 days before vaccination. The TCR was taken from a man aged 50 to 59 who received an inactivated influenza vaccine. The CDR3 DNA follows: TGTGCCAGCTCACCAGGACAGGGTCTGAGCGAGCAGTACTTC. Amino acid sequence: CASSPGQGLSEQYF.